This T cell receptor beta chain was observed in a study of a mutant IDH1 vaccine in newly diagnosed glioma. Across the whole study: Vaccines were begun 4-6 weeks after radiotherapy alone, or with temozolomide cycles.

Time point reported: week 35, safety follow-up. Vaccination used 300 ug of mutant IDH1 20-mer peptide per dose, with topical imiquimod. The assay was immunoSEQ multiplex PCR, and TCRdb's table has in-frame clones only and misses some. The table shows under 35,000 clones, with around three quarters occurring only once. The CDR3 is made up of 12 amino acids. The V gene's germline CDR1 is MRHNA and CDR2 SNTAGT. With 6 bases clipped from V and 10 bases from J, the junction kept 7 bases outside the gene matches. Concerning this clone itself: No antigen is known for it.

This receptor was taken from a man between 45 and 60 years old with glioma. The sequencing used PBMCs, collected from a glioma patient whose treatment included an IDH1 peptide vaccine. The chain recombines TRBV6-4 with TRBJ1-1; TRBD1 aligns across 8 bases. Here the CDR3 DNA reads TGTGCCAGCAGGCACCACAGGGGGGGAGCTTTCTTT. Its translation is CASRHHRGGAFF.